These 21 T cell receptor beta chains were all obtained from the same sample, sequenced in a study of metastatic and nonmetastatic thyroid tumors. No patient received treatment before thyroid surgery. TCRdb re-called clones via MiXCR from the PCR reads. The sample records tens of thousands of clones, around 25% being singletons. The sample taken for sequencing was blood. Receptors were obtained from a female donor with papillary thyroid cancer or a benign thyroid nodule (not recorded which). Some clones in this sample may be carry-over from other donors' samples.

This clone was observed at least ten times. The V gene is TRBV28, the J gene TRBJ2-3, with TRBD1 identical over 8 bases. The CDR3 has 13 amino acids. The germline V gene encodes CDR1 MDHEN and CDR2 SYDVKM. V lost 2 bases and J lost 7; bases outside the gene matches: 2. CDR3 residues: CASSLQGANTQYF. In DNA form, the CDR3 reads TGTGCCAGCAGTTTACAGGGGGCAAATACGCAGTATTTT.

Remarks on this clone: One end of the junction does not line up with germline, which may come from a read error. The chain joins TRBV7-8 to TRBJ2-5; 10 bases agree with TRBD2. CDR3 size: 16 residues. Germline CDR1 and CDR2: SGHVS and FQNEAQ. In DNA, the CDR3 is TGTGACAGCGGCTTAGCGCGGGCTAGCGGGAGTGAGACCCAGTACTTC. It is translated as CDSGLARASGSETQYF.

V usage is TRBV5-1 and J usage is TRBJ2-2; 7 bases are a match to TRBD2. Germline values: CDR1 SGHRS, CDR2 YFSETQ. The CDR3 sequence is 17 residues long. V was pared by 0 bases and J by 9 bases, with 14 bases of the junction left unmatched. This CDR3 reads CASSLEILAGAGWELFF. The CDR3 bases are TGCGCCAGCAGCTTGGAAATCTTGGCGGGAGCTGGCTGGGAGCTGTTTTTT. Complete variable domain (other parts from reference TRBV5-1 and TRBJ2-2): KAGVTQTPRYLIKTRGQQVTLSCSPISGHRSVSWYQQTPGQGLQFLFEYFSETQRNKGNFPGRFSGRQFSNSRSEMNVSTLELGDSALYLCASSLEILAGAGWELFFGEGSRLTVL.

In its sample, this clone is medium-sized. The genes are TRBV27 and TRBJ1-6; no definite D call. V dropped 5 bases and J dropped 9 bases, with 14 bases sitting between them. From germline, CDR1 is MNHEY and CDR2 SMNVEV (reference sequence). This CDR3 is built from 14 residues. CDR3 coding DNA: TGTGCCAGCAGTGCCGGGAACCCTGGTTCACCCCTCCACTTT. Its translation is CASSAGNPGSPLHF.

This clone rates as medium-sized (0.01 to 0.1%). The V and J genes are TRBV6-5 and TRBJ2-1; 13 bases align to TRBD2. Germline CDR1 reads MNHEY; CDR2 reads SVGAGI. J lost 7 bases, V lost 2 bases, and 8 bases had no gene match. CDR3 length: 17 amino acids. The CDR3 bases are TGTGCCAGCAGTTACACCTGGACTAGCGGGAGTGGGAATGAGCAGTTCTTC. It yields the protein CASSYTWTSGSGNEQFF.

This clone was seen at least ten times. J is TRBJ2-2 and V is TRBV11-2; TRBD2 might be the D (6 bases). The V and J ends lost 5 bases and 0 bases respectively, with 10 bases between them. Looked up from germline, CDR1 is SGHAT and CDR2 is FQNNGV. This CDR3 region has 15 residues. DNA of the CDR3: TGTGCCAGCAGCACCCGGGACTCGAACACCGGGGAGCTGTTTTTT. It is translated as CASSTRDSNTGELFF.

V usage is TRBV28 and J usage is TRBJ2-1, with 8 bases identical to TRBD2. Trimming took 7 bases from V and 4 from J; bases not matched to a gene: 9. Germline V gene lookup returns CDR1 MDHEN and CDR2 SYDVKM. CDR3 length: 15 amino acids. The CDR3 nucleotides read TGTGCCAGCACAAGGGCGGGGGGCTTATACAATGAGCAGTTCTTC. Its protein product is CASTRAGGLYNEQFF.

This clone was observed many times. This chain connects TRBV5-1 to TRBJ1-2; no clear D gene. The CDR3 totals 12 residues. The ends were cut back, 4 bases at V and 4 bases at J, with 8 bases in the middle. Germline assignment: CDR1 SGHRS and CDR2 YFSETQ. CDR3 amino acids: CASSPVIYGYTF. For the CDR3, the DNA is TGCGCCAGCAGCCCCGTGATCTATGGCTACACCTTC.

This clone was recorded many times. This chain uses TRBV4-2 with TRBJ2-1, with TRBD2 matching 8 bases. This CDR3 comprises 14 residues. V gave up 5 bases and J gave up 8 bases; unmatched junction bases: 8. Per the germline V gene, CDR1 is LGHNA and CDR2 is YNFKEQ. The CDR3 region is CASSGSGSVDEQFF. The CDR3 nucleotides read TGTGCCAGCAGCGGAAGCGGGAGTGTCGATGAGCAGTTCTTC.

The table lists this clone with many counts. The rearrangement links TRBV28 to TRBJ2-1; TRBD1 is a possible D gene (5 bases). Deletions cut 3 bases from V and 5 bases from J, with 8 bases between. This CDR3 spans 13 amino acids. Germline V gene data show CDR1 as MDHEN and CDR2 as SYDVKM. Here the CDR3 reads CASSFGRDNEQFF. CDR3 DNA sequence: TGTGCCAGCAGTTTTGGCAGGGACAATGAGCAGTTCTTC.

As DNA, the CDR3 is TGTGCCAGCAGCTTAGGCCAGGGAAACACTGAAGCTTTCTTT. It is translated as CASSLGQGNTEAFF. V and J are TRBV13 and TRBJ1-1, with a tentative D call TRBD1 (5 bases). CDR3 length equals 14 residues. Trimming cost V 0 bases and J 2 bases, with 7 bases left between them. CDR1 is PRHDT, CDR2 FYEKMQ, per germline (reference sequence).

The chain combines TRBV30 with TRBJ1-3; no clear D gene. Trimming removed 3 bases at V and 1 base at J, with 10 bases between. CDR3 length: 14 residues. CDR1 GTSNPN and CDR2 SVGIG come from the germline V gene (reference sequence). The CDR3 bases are TGTGCCTGGAGAACCGCGGGGTCTGGAAACACCATATATTTT. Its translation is CAWRTAGSGNTIYF.

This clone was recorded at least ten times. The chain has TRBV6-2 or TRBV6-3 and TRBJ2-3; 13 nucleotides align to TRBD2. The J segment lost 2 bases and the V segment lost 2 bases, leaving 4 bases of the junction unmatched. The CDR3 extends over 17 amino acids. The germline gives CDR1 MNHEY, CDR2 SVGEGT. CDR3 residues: CASSYATSGRDTDTQYF. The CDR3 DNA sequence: TGTGCCAGCAGTTACGCAACTAGCGGGAGGGACACAGATACGCAGTATTTT.

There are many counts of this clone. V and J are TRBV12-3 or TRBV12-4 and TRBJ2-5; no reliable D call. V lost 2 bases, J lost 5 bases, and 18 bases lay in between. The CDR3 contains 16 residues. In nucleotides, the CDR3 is TGTGCCAGCAGTTTATCCGCCGGCCCAAACATGGAGACCCAGTACTTC. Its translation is CASSLSAGPNMETQYF.

CDR3 in DNA: TGTGCCAGCAGCACTTGGGACAGCAATCAGCCCCAGCATTTT. Amino acids: CASSTWDSNQPQHF. V usage is TRBV7-2 and J usage is TRBJ1-5; a possible D gene is TRBD1 (5 bases). The germline V gene encodes CDR1 SGHTA and CDR2 FQGNSA. Trimming took off 5 bases at V and 1 base at J, with 9 bases between the two ends. This CDR3 comprises 14 residues.

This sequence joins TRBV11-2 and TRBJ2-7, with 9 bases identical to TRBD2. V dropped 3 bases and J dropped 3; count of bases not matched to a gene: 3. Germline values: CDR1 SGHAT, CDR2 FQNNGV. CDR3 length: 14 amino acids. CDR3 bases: TGTGCCAGCAGCTTCGAGCGGGGGGTCTACGAGCAGTACTTC. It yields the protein CASSFERGVYEQYF.

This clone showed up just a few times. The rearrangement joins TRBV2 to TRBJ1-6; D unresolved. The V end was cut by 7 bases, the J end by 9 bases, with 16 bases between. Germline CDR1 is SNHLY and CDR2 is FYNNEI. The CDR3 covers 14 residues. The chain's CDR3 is CASIVLPLGSPLHF. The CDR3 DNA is TGTGCCAGCATCGTACTACCCCTAGGTTCACCCCTCCACTTT.

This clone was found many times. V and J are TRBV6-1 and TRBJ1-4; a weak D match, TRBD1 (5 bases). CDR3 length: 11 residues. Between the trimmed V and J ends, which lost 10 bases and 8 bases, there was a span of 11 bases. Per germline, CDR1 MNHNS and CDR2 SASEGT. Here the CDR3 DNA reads TGTGCCACCAGGGAGGGGGAAAAACTGTTTTTT. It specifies CATREGEKLFF.

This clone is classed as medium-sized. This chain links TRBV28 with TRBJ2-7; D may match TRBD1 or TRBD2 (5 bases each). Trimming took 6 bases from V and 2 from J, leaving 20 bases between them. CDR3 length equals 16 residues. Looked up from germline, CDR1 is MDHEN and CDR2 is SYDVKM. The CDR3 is CASSPTGTVDAYEQYF. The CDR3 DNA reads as TGTGCCAGCAGCCCCACCGGGACGGTTGACGCCTACGAGCAGTACTTC.

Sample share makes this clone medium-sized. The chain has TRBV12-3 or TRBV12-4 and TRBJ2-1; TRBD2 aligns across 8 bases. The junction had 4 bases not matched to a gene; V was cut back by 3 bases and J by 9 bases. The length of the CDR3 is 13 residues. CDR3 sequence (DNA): TGTGCCAGCAGTTTTGACGGGGGGGGTGAGCAGTTCTTC. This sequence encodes CASSFDGGGEQFF.

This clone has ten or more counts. The CDR3 DNA is TGTGCCAGCAGCTTGGGACAATTGATCTCTGGAAACACCATATATTTT. Protein sequence: CASSLGQLISGNTIYF. The chain joins TRBV5-5 to TRBJ1-3, with no clear D. Germline values: CDR1 SGHKS, CDR2 YYEKEE (reference sequence). The germline V and J ends were trimmed by 0 bases and 0 bases, with 10 bases remaining between them. The CDR3 is 16 residues long.